This T cell receptor (beta chain) was identified in a study of blood T cell repertoires in COVID-19. CDR3 length: 14 amino acids. CDR1 LNHDA and CDR2 SQIVND come from the germline V gene (reference sequence). Trimming left V 8 bases short and J 0 bases short, with 11 bases between. Profiled with immunoSEQ multiplex PCR; TCRdb holds only in-frame clones, not every one. The profile shows 200,000 to 300,000 clones, about 90% of them singletons. The clonotype was recovered from a young adult with COVID-19, enrolled during active disease. The chain carries TRBV19 and TRBJ1-3; perhaps TRBD1 as D (5 bases). The sequenced material came from peripheral blood. Here the CDR3 DNA reads TGTGCCAGTTTGGGACTCTTCTCTGGAAACACCATATATTTT. This gives the protein CASLGLFSGNTIYF.